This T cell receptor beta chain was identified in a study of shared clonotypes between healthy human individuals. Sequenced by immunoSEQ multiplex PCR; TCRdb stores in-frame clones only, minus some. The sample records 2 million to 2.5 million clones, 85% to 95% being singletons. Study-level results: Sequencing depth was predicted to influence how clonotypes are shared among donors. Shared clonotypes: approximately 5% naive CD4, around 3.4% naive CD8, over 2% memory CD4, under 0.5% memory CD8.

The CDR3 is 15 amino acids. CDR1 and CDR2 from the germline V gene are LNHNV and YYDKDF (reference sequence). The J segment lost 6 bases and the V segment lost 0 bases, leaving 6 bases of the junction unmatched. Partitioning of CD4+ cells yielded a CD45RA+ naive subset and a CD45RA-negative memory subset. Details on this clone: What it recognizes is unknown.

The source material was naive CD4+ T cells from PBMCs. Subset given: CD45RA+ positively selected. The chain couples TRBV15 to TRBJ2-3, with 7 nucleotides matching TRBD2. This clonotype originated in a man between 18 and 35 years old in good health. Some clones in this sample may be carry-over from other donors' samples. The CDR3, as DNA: TGTGCCACCAGCAGAGATTGGCGGGAGAGGGATACGCAGTATTTT. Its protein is CATSRDWRERDTQYF. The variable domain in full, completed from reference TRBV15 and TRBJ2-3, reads DAMVIQNPRYQVTQFGKPVTLSCSQTLNHNVMYWYQQKSSQAPKLLFHYYDKDFNNEADTPDNFQSRRPNTSFCFLDIRSPGLGDTAMYLCATSRDWRERDTQYFGPGTRLTVL.